Listed below are T cell receptor beta chains from one sample, sequenced in a study of T cells in Graves' hyperthyroidism and ophthalmopathy. TCRdb re-analysed the multiplex PCR reads in MiXCR, keeping a single row per CDR3 protein. There are fewer than 500,000 distinct CDR3 sequences in the sample; about 15% occur only once, and approximately 13% lies in the top ten. The specimen sequenced was blood. The receptors derive from a man between 18 and 35 years old with Graves' ophthalmopathy. Both conserved end residues are part of each CDR3. Each record gives: J gene, D gene, V gene, CDR3 protein. The D gene is left open where the match is weak.

J gene: TRBJ2-1; D gene: TRBD1; V gene: TRBV7-9; CDR3 protein: CASRLTGANEQFF
J gene: TRBJ1-5; D gene: NA; V gene: TRBV6-1; CDR3 protein: CASSWDAEVGQPQHF
J gene: TRBJ2-3; D gene: TRBD2; V gene: TRBV6-2/TRBV6-3; CDR3 protein: CASSYSSGDSTDTQYF
J gene: TRBJ2-4; D gene: NA; V gene: TRBV7-8; CDR3 protein: CASSFDTGNGAKNIQYF
J gene: TRBJ1-1; D gene: NA; V gene: TRBV11-2; CDR3 protein: CASSFQGSNTEAFF
J gene: TRBJ1-5; D gene: NA; V gene: TRBV4-1; CDR3 protein: CASSQVGRGSNQPQHF
J gene: TRBJ2-7; D gene: NA; V gene: TRBV6-1; CDR3 protein: CASSEGGYSYEQYF
J gene: TRBJ1-2; D gene: NA; V gene: TRBV6-1; CDR3 protein: CASRIDYPGYTF
J gene: TRBJ2-1; D gene: NA; V gene: TRBV10-2; CDR3 protein: CASSESQVNEQFF
J gene: TRBJ2-3; D gene: NA; V gene: TRBV3-1; CDR3 protein: CASSHGRVGTDTQYF